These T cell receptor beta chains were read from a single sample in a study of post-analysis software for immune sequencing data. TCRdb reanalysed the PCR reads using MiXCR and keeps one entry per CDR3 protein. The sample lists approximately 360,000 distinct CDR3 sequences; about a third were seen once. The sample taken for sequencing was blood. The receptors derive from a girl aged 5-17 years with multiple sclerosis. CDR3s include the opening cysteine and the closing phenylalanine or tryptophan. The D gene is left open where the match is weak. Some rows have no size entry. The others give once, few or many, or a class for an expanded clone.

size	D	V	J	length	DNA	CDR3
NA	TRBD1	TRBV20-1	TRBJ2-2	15	TGCAGTGCCCTGGACAGGGGCCGGCACACCGGGGAGCTGTTTTTT	CSALDRGRHTGELFF
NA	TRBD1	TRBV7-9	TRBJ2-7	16	TGTGCCAGCAGCTCAAGGGGGCAGTTCTTCTCCTACGAGCAGTACTTC	CASSSRGQFFSYEQYF
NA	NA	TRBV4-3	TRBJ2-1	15	TGCGCCAGCAGCCAAGGGCTCCAGCGTTACAATGGGCAGTTCTTC	CASSQGLQRYNGQFF
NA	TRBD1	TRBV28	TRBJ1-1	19	TGTGCCAGCAGTTTATCCCGTCACGGGACAGTGAGGGCGAGCACTGAAGCTTTCTTT	CASSLSRHGTVRASTEAFF
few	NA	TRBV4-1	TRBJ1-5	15	TGCGCCAGCACCTCCGGGCCCGGCCGAGGGTCGCCCCAGCATTTT	CASTSGPGRGSPQHF
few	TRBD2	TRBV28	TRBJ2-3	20	TGTGCCAGCAGTTGGCTGGCTAATAGCGGGAGACCCCTTGACACAGATACGCAGTATTTT	CASSWLANSGRPLDTDTQYF
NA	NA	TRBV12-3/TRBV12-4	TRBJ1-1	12	TGTGCCAGCTCCGAAAGAAACACTGAAGCTTTCTTT	CASSERNTEAFF
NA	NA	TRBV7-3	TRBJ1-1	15	TGTGCCAGCAGCTTAACGGGCCCCATGAACACTGAAGCTTTCTTT	CASSLTGPMNTEAFF
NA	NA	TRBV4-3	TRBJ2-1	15	TGCGCCAGCAGCCAAGAGGAGGGGGCCTGGGATGAGCAGTTCTTC	CASSQEEGAWDEQFF
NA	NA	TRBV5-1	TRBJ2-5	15	TGCGCCAGCAGCCGGCAGACAGGCCGTCAAGAGACCCAGTACTTC	CASSRQTGRQETQYF
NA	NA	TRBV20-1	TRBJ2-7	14	TGCAGTGCGTCGGGAGAAATTGGAGCCTACGAGCAGTACTTC	CSASGEIGAYEQYF
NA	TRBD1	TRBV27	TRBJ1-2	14	TGTGCCAGCAGGGTCGACAGGGTGGGTGCTGGCTACACCTTC	CASRVDRVGAGYTF
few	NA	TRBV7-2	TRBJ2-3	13	TGTGCCAGCAGCAGAGGGGTTTTTGATACGCAGTATTTT	CASSRGVFDTQYF
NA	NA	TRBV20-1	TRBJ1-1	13	TGCAGTGCCAGCGTAGGTCGGAACACTGAAGCTTTCTTT	CSASVGRNTEAFF
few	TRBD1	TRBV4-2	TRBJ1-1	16	TGTGCCAGCAGACTGGGACAGGGCTATAGGGACACTGAAGCTTTCTTT	CASRLGQGYRDTEAFF
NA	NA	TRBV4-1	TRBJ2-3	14	TGCGCCAGCAGCCAACTTGGGAACAGGGATACGCAGTATTTT	CASSQLGNRDTQYF
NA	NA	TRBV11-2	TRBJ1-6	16	TGTGCCAGCAGCTTAGACCGTCTCTCCAGCGGTTCACCCCTCCACTTT	CASSLDRLSSGSPLHF
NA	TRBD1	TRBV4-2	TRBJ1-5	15	TGTGCCAGCAGCCGTTCAGACAGGGCCAATCAGCCCCAGCATTTT	CASSRSDRANQPQHF
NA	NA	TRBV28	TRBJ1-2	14	TGTGCCAGCAGTTTAAGCGGGACTGACTATGGCTACACCTTC	CASSLSGTDYGYTF
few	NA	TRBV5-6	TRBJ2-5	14	TGTGCCAGCAGCTCGACAGGACGGGCCCAGGCCCAGTACTTC	CASSSTGRAQAQYF
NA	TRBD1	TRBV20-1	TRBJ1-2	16	TGCAGTGCCCCCGGGACAGGGAGGGGATTGGGCTATGGCTACACCTTC	CSAPGTGRGLGYGYTF
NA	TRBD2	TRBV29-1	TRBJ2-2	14	TGCAGCGCCATACTAGCGCCGGGCACCGGGGAGCTGTTTTTT	CSAILAPGTGELFF
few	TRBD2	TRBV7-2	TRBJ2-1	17	TGTGCCAGCAGCTTAGGAAATTTGGCGGGGGGGCCCTATGAGCAGTTCTTC	CASSLGNLAGGPYEQFF
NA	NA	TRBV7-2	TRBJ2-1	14	TGTGCCAGCAGCTTAGGGCGACTGGGGAATGAGCAGTTCTTC	CASSLGRLGNEQFF
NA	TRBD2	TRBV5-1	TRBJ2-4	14	TGCGCCAGCAGCTTTGGCGGGGGGAAAAACATTCAGTACTTC	CASSFGGGKNIQYF
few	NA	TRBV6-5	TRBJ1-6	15	TGTGCCAGCAGTTATGGCCGGCCTGTAAATTCACCCCTCCACTTT	CASSYGRPVNSPLHF